This T cell receptor beta chain was sequenced for a study of cytomegalovirus exposure and HLA in healthy donors. Study information: Around 78 million unique TCRs, all from HLA-typed donors, were included in an early release of the data. Broader study findings: The study carried out a later analysis of TCR beta sequences. It associated around 17,000 of them with specific HLA alleles at a false discovery rate of 0.05.

Germline V gene sequence: CDR1 MDHEN, CDR2 SYDVKM. Trimming cost V 5 bases and J 4 bases; bases outside gene matches: 0. This CDR3 region has 13 residues. As regards this clone: Its matching antigen is unknown.

The PCR had 60 Vbeta and 13 Jbeta primers. The method was immunoSEQ multiplex PCR; TCRdb's version includes in-frame clones alone and lacks a portion of them. This sample has about 200,000 clones, with 80% to 85% found just once. These donors counted as nominally healthy when sampled, but unrecorded immune exposures were likely. Sequenced material: PBMCs. This TCR came from a woman aged 40 to 55 in good health and CMV-seronegative. V gene TRBV28 combines with J gene TRBJ2-5; TRBD2 matches 11 bases. The CDR3 nucleotides are TGTGCCAGCAGTCTAGCGGGAGGAGAGACCCAGTACTTC. This sequence encodes CASSLAGGETQYF.